What follows are 13 T cell receptor beta chains derived from one specimen sequenced in a study of T-cell memory formation after mild COVID-19. TCRdb itself ran the 5' RACE reads through MiXCR, one entry per CDR3 protein. The sample holds approximately 410,000 distinct CDR3 sequences, about 22% seen once. The sequenced material came from PBMCs or a T cell subset sorted from them (not recorded which). These TCRs come from an adult woman who had mild COVID-19 (a few samples of this study predate the infection). Cell type and time point are not known.

This chain links TRBV12-2 with TRBJ2-7; the tabulated D call, TRBD2, remains unverified against the DNA. TRBV12-2 constitutes a pseudogene. This CDR3 region has 17 residues. CDR3 protein: CASRLAPGLAETYEQYF. Written as DNA, the CDR3 is TGTGCAAGTCGCTTAGCACCCGGACTAGCGGAAACCTACGAGCAGTACTTC.

CDR3 nucleotide sequence: TGTGCCAGCAGTCGTCGACATTCCCAAGAGACCCAGTACTTC. It specifies CASSRRHSQETQYF. This chain links TRBV12-3 or TRBV12-4 with TRBJ2-5; the D is unclear. This CDR3 spans 14 amino acids. The V and J ends lost 5 bases and 1 base respectively, with 11 bases between them.

The J gene is TRBJ1-4, the V gene TRBV5-6, with TRBD1 identical over 10 bases. The CDR3 consists of 16 residues. The V and J ends lost 0 bases and 7 bases, in that order; junction bases with no gene match: 6. Germline CDR1 reads SGHDT; CDR2 reads YYEEEE. DNA for the CDR3: TGTGCCAGCAGCTTGGGCCCGGACAGGGGGTCTGAAAAACTGTTTTTT. Protein sequence: CASSLGPDRGSEKLFF. The full variable domain, in which reference TRBV5-6 and TRBJ1-4 provide the parts outside the CDR3, is DAGVTQSPTHLIKTRGQQVTLRCSPKSGHDTVSWYQQALGQGPQFIFQYYEEEERQRGNFPDRFSGHQFPNYSSELNVNALLLGDSALYLCASSLGPDRGSEKLFFGSGTQLSVL.

The chain couples TRBV25-1 to TRBJ2-2, with a possible D match to TRBD2 (5 bases). The germline V gene encodes CDR1 MGHDK and CDR2 SYGVNS. The CDR3 length is 13 residues. V lost 7 bases and J 5 bases, leaving 11 bases between the germline ends. Here the CDR3 reads CASIMSGTGELFF. In DNA form, the CDR3 reads TGTGCCAGCATAATGAGCGGTACCGGGGAGCTGTTTTTT. Full variable domain (remainder filled in from reference TRBV25-1 and TRBJ2-2): EADIYQTPRYLVIGTGKKITLECSQTMGHDKMYWYQQDPGMELHLIHYSYGVNSTEKGDLSSESTVSRIRTEHFPLTLESARPSHTSQYLCASIMSGTGELFFGEGSRLTVL.

This clonotype was picked up a small number of times. The chain uses TRBV4-1 and TRBJ2-5; 12 bases map to TRBD2. Trimming took 1 base from V and 5 from J; bases not matched to a gene: 8. Per the germline V gene, CDR1 is MGHRA and CDR2 is YSYEKL. This CDR3 has 17 residues. CDR3 residues: CASSQVASGGAQETQYF. The CDR3 region has the DNA TGCGCCAGCAGCCAAGTGGCTAGCGGGGGGGCCCAGGAGACCCAGTACTTC.

This clonotype was counted only a few times. The V call is TRBV4-2, the J call TRBJ2-7; TRBD2 agrees at 8 bases. The germline CDR1 and CDR2 sequences are LGHNA and YNFKEQ. The CDR3 totals 15 residues. Germline trimming cut 1 base from V and 3 bases from J; bases unmatched to any gene: 5. CDR3 sequence reads: CASSQGAGGNYEQYF. The CDR3 region has the DNA TGTGCCAGCAGCCAAGGGGCGGGGGGAAACTACGAGCAGTACTTC.

The V call is TRBV7-9, the J call TRBJ1-1; unclear D gene. Germline V lookup: CDR1 SEHNR, CDR2 FQNEAQ (reference sequence). This CDR3 is built from 12 residues. Between the trimmed V and J ends, which lost 4 bases and 5 bases, there was a span of 8 bases. CDR3 residues: CASSSKWTEAFF. CDR3 DNA sequence: TGTGCCAGCAGCTCCAAATGGACTGAAGCTTTCTTT.

This clonotype appeared a few times. The chain recombines TRBV5-1 with TRBJ2-5; unclear D gene. CDR1 is SGHRS, CDR2 YFSETQ, per germline. This CDR3 is built from 13 residues. Trimming took off 0 bases at V and 5 bases at J, with 8 bases between the two ends. The CDR3 loop is CASSLGMVETQYF. The CDR3 bases are TGCGCCAGCAGCTTGGGGATGGTGGAGACCCAGTACTTC.

This clonotype has just a few counts. V is TRBV5-1 and J is TRBJ2-5; TRBD1 agrees at 7 bases. CDR3 length: 13 residues. J was trimmed by 3 bases and V by 2 bases; bases with no gene match: 1. The germline V gene has CDR1 SGHRS and CDR2 YFSETQ. This CDR3 is CASSFDREETQYF. CDR3 DNA sequence: TGCGCCAGCAGCTTCGACAGGGAAGAGACCCAGTACTTC.

The chain recombines TRBV9 with TRBJ2-6; 12 nucleotides line up with TRBD2. V lost 4 bases, J lost 0 bases, and 5 bases stayed unmatched. Germline V gene data show CDR1 as SGDLS and CDR2 as YYNGEE. This CDR3 is built from 18 residues. The CDR3 here is CASSPPGLAGSGANVLTF. The CDR3 nucleotides are TGTGCCAGCAGCCCTCCGGGACTAGCGGGCTCTGGGGCCAACGTCCTGACTTTC.

This clonotype was picked up one time. This chain connects TRBV29-1 to TRBJ2-4, with 10 bases aligning to TRBD1. V lost 5 bases to trimming and J lost 7 bases; unmatched junction nucleotides: 8. Per germline, CDR1 SQVTM and CDR2 ANQGSEA. This CDR3 spans 14 amino acids. The CDR3 protein is CSVIYRGQGNIQYF. The CDR3 nucleotides read TGCAGCGTTATTTACAGGGGACAGGGGAACATTCAGTACTTC.

The J gene is TRBJ2-6, the V gene TRBV6-5; D might be TRBD1 or TRBD2, each matching 7 bases. The germline V gene encodes CDR1 MNHEY and CDR2 SVGAGI. The CDR3 has 18 residues. V was pared by 11 bases and J by 0 bases, with 23 bases between. CDR3 DNA sequence: TGTGCCTCCCGGAGGCAGGGGGGGGGACACTCTGGGGCCAACGTCCTGACTTTC. As protein: CASRRQGGGHSGANVLTF.

The chain couples TRBV12-3 or TRBV12-4 to TRBJ2-7; D gene unclear. V was clipped by 6 bases and J by 6 bases, with 15 bases between them. The CDR3 runs to 13 residues. In DNA form, the CDR3 reads TGTGCCAGCAGCCCGATACTCGGTTCCGAGCAGTACTTC. It translates to CASSPILGSEQYF.